The T cell receptor beta chain under discussion was sequenced for a study of post-analysis software for immune sequencing data. About the research overall: The patients showed relapsing-remitting, secondary progressive and progressive-relapsing multiple sclerosis courses.

The V gene end was trimmed by 3 bases and the J gene end by 5 bases; junction bases not matched to a gene: 8. There are 15 residues in the CDR3. The germline V gene has CDR1 KGHDR and CDR2 SFDVKD. Study conclusions and caveats: Roughly five TRBV segments were more frequent in patients than controls; TRBV5-6, TRBV5-1 and TRBV20-1 belonged to this group. Patients with multiple sclerosis recorded significantly lower normalized Chao1 diversity than controls, the study found. Same-batch preparations were strongly co-clustered by F measure.

This clonotype has more than one count but fewer than ten. What it binds is not known. Every TCR beta cDNA library bore unique molecular identifiers. MiXCR was run by TCRdb on the PCR reads, yielding one entry per CDR3 protein. Of hundreds of thousands of distinct CDR3 sequences detected, over 35% appear once; the ten largest clones hold about 12%. The source of this sequence is a girl between 5 and 17 years old with multiple sclerosis. The sequenced material came from blood. The chain has TRBV24-1 and TRBJ2-5; TRBD1 matches at 7 bases. DNA of the CDR3: TGTGCCACCAGTGATCCCACAGGGGCCCCCGAGACCCAGTACTTC. Its protein is CATSDPTGAPETQYF.